A single sample is the source of the 2 T cell receptor beta chains below, sequenced in a study of T cell responses to AZD1222 COVID-19 vaccine. The assay was immunoSEQ multiplex PCR, and TCRdb's table has in-frame clones only and misses some. The data contain about 120,000 clones, less than 95% of them singletons. The material was peripheral blood, obtained on day 0 of MenACWY control vaccination. These receptors all come from an adult in good health.

The rearrangement links TRBV18 to TRBJ2-3; D not certain. CDR1 and CDR2 from the germline V gene are KGHSH and LQKENI. Trimming removed 3 bases from V and 1 base from J, with 11 bases in between. The CDR3 is 15 residues long. For the CDR3, the DNA is TGTGCCAGCTCACCTCGACAAGCAGGCACAGATACGCAGTATTTT. Its protein product is CASSPRQAGTDTQYF.

The V gene is TRBV4-1, the J gene TRBJ1-1; a possible D gene is TRBD1 (5 bases). CDR1 is MGHRA and CDR2 is YSYEKL in the germline V gene. Trimming took 4 bases from V and 6 from J, leaving 12 bases between them. This CDR3 spans 13 amino acids. The CDR3 DNA reads as TGCGCCAGCAGCCGTGGACAAGCCCCTGAAGCTTTCTTT. This encodes CASSRGQAPEAFF.